This T cell receptor (beta chain) was sequenced in a study of cytomegalovirus exposure and HLA in healthy donors. As regards this clone: Its target is unknown.

Study-wide findings and caveats: Most TCR sequences showed up rarely, but some public TCRs showed up in many donors. Previous analysis showed most TCR beta V segments were productive about 87% or about 30% of the time. Presence/absence analyses treated sequencing depth as roughly uniform across donors. Researchers reported in a later analysis that a missense DCLRE1C variant was tied to TCR beta V- and J-gene trimming.

Between the trimmed V and J ends, which lost 5 bases and 4 bases, there was a span of 11 bases. The CDR3 contains 14 residues. Germline V lookup: CDR1 SGHTA, CDR2 FQGTGA. PCR involved 60 Vbeta and 13 Jbeta primers. Sequenced by immunoSEQ multiplex PCR; TCRdb stores in-frame clones only, minus some. This sample has 200,000 to 300,000 clones, with 84% found just once. Sample: PBMCs. The receptor's source is a woman aged 40 to 50 in good health and CMV-seropositive. V usage is TRBV7-3 and J usage is TRBJ2-2, with D maybe TRBD2 (6 bases). The CDR3 loop is CASSLARGTGELFF. CDR3 nucleotides: TGTGCCAGCAGCCTAGCGAGAGGCACCGGGGAGCTGTTTTTT.